The 3 T cell receptor beta chains in this list originate from one sample, sequenced in a study of response to subunit inactivated influenza vaccine. In TCRdb, the RT-PCR reads were re-called with MiXCR into one record per CDR3 protein. The sample has some 600,000 distinct CDR3 sequences, around 13% seen once. The starting material was PBMCs from blood, obtained approximately 15 days before vaccination. The source of these receptors is a man aged 50-59 years who received an inactivated influenza vaccine.

This clonotype was detected a few times. A read error may be the cause here, since a much bigger clone is one base away. The V call is TRBV28, the J call TRBJ2-2; D gene uncertain. The germline V gene encodes CDR1 MDHEN and CDR2 SYDVKM. CDR3 length: 13 amino acids. The CDR3 region has the DNA TGTGCCACCCGACGTACGAACACCGAGGAGCTGTTTTTT. As protein: CATRRTNTEELFF.

The table lists this clonotype with a few counts. The rearrangement joins TRBV7-9 to TRBJ2-5; no firm D call. The CDR3 totals 15 residues. From germline, CDR1 is SEHNR and CDR2 FQNEAQ (reference sequence). Trimming cost V 0 bases and J 4 bases, with 12 bases left between them. CDR3 sequence (DNA): TGTGCCAGCAGCTTAGCGGGCCCCATGGGAGAGACCCAGTACTTC. This gives the protein CASSLAGPMGETQYF. The full variable domain, in which reference TRBV7-9 and TRBJ2-5 provide the parts outside the CDR3, is DTGVSQNPRHKITKRGQNVTFRCDPISEHNRLYWYRQTLGQGPEFLTYFQNEAQLEKSRLLSDRFSAERPKGSFSTLEIQRTEQGDSAMYLCASSLAGPMGETQYFGPGTRLLVL.

The chain uses TRBV5-1 and TRBJ2-5; D tentatively fits TRBD1 or TRBD2 (5 bases each). V was pared by 4 bases and J by 5 bases, with 15 bases between. This CDR3 spans 14 amino acids. Per the germline V gene, CDR1 is SGHRS and CDR2 is YFSETQ. The CDR3 region is CASSGGRLGETQYF. DNA of the CDR3: TGCGCCAGCAGCGGGGGACGTTTGGGGGAGACCCAGTACTTC.